This T cell receptor (beta chain) was found in a study of blood T cell repertoires in COVID-19 (TCRdb year 2020). Background for the entire study: Samples covering the acute and convalescent phases of COVID-19 were provided by collaborators in the United States, Italy and Spain. The sample metadata nearly always contained a de-identified subject ID, COVID-19 status, age in years and sex. The repertoires were released in a freely available public database intended as a resource for research on the immune response to SARS-CoV-2. The dataset comprised deeply sampled blood TCRbeta repertoires from subjects exposed to, actively infected with, or recovered from COVID-19. The prospective study material was composed of cDNA or gDNA derived from T cells, B-cell-depleted T cells, or PBMCs. The samples were drawn from the first 160 participants of the ongoing ImmuneRACE study and from 1,254 subjects provided by 6 global collaborators. HLA class I and class II types, where available, came from metadata supplied by the sample provider rather than from assay-based typing. Findings and caveats that apply to the study as a whole: The quantity of clinical and demographic metadata differed by source and by participant and was supplied without curation.

The CDR3 contains 18 residues, cysteine and phenylalanine counted. The CDR3 DNA has 54 bases and is translated from base 1. V is clipped by 4 bases and J by 0 bases, and the sequence between their germline boundaries is 23 bases long. The germline V gene specifies SGHDT as CDR1 and YYEEEE as CDR2. Concerning this clone: Its antigen has not been determined. Within one base of it there is no much larger clone, and no base qualities were kept.

TCRbeta CDR3 regions were amplified from genomic DNA using the immunoSEQ Assay, a bias-controlled multiplex PCR. The authors' analysis ran thus. Within the assay, amplification of reference gene primers was used to estimate how many nucleated cells each sample contained. Sequence reads were collapsed and filtered to measure the absolute abundance of every unique TCRbeta CDR3 rearrangement. For each sample, productive Simpson clonality was calculated as the square root of Simpson's diversity index over productive rearrangements. Imported from immuneACCESS, the table was reduced by TCRdb to in-frame sequences with V and J called. These copies leave out some clones; in studies compared against another copy, an unresolved V gene accounts for under half, and the cause of the remainder is not known. Clone size and V and J calls were adopted from that table, with D and trimming inferred from the DNA. For this sample there are approximately 110,000 clones; roughly 81% appear just once. The ten largest clones capture approximately 3.6% of the sample.

Whole blood was collected in K2EDTA tubes by collaborating institutions according to the institutions' own protocols. For TCRbeta analysis, collaborator samples were shipped as frozen whole blood, as isolated PBMCs, or as DNA extracted from either sample type. This receptor was obtained from a man aged 40-50 years with acute or convalescent COVID-19. Sequencing was carried out using peripheral blood. This sequence uses TRBV5-6 and TRBJ2-7; possibly the D gene is TRBD1, per 5 matching bases. This receptor has the CDR3 CASSPRILQGLSSYEQYF. In nucleotide form, the sequence is TGTGCCAGCAGCCCCCGGATTCTCCAGGGCCTCAGCTCCTACGAGCAGTACTTC.